The TCR beta chain under discussion was sequenced for a study of shared clonotypes between healthy human individuals. Study context: Sampling drew on donors who were a couple of women and a few men aged 18 to 49. Per-donor plates numbered three CD4 naive, three CD4 memory, two CD8 naive and one CD8 memory.

Study results and limitations: A reduction in generation probabilities was seen for non-shared clonotypes relative to those shared by all four donors.

There are 11 residues in the CDR3. Between the trimmed V and J ends, which lost 5 bases and 4 bases, there was a span of 6 bases. Per the germline V gene, CDR1 is MDHEN and CDR2 is SYDVKM. For every subset, genomic DNA was evenly distributed across several immunoSEQ plates. Measured with immunoSEQ multiplex PCR; TCRdb has only the in-frame clones, and not every one. The repertoire holds roughly 2,300,000 clones, around 90% seen once, with about 0.41% in the top ten. Concerning this clone: Its antigen is currently unknown. The sample contains more than one DNA sequence encoding this CDR3.

This clonotype originated in a man younger than 35 in good health. Some clones in this sample may be carry-over from other donors' samples. Input material: naive CD4+ T cells from PBMCs. As for subset: CD45RA+ positively selected. The chain recombines TRBV28 with TRBJ2-7; D gene ambiguous. DNA of the CDR3: TGTGCCAGCAGTGTACCTTACGAGCAGTACTTC. Protein product: CASSVPYEQYF.